A single sample gave rise to the 16 T cell receptor beta chains below, sequenced in a study of T cell responses to AZD1222 COVID-19 vaccine. The protocol was immunoSEQ multiplex PCR, while the TCRdb copy is restricted to in-frame clones and leaves out a portion. Here the sample spans about 94,000 clones, roughly 90% being singletons. The sequenced sample was peripheral blood, obtained 28 days after the second AZD1222 dose. These TCRs come from an adult who received the AZD1222 COVID-19 vaccine.

The CDR3 sequence: CASSIQTGGGYEQYF. CDR3 DNA: TGTGCCAGTAGTATCCAGACAGGGGGCGGATACGAGCAGTACTTC. This chain joins TRBV19 and TRBJ2-7; 10 positions agree with TRBD1. The V and J ends lost 3 bases and 4 bases, in that order; junction bases with no gene match: 6. The CDR3 length is 15 residues. Germline lookup yields CDR1 LNHDA and CDR2 SQIVND (reference sequence). The full variable domain, completed using reference TRBV19 and TRBJ2-7, is DGGITQSPKYLFRKEGQNVTLSCEQNLNHDAMYWYRQDPGQGLRLIYYSQIVNDFQKGDIAEGYSVSREKKESFPLTVTSAQKNPTAFYLCASSIQTGGGYEQYFGPGTRLTVT.

V and J are TRBV6-5 and TRBJ2-3, with D hard to call. V was trimmed by 2 bases and J by 6 bases, leaving 12 bases between them. Germline lookup yields CDR1 MNHEY and CDR2 SVGAGI. The CDR3 contains 14 residues. Written as DNA, the CDR3 is TGTGCCAGCAGTTACATCGGGTTTAGGGATACGCAGTATTTT. It encodes CASSYIGFRDTQYF.

The chain recombines TRBV11-2 with TRBJ1-2, with a possible D match to TRBD1 (6 bases). V dropped 1 base and J dropped 10 bases, with 13 bases sitting between them. Germline values: CDR1 SGHAT, CDR2 FQNNGV. This CDR3 is 13 amino acids long. The CDR3 coding sequence is TGTGCCAGCAGCTTAGGCTTCGGGGGGCACTACACCTTC. Protein sequence: CASSLGFGGHYTF.

J is TRBJ1-1 and V is TRBV14; 7 nucleotides match TRBD1. The length of the CDR3 is 17 residues. The germline V gene encodes CDR1 SGHDN and CDR2 FVKESK. With V trimmed by 4 bases and J by 1 base, 12 bases remained unmatched. In DNA, the CDR3 is TGTGCCAGCAGCCTCCTGACAGGGTGGCCCCAGAACACTGAAGCTTTCTTT. It yields the protein CASSLLTGWPQNTEAFF.

This clone was recorded a few times. This sequence joins TRBV3-1 (or the pseudogene TRBV3-2) and TRBJ1-1, with TRBD1 as a possible D gene (5 bases). V dropped 2 bases and J dropped 1 base, with 8 bases sitting between them. The CDR3 is 14 amino acids. Germline CDR1 reads LGHDT; CDR2 reads YNNKEL (reference sequence). The CDR3 DNA sequence: TGTGCCAGCAGCCAATGGGACGGGAACACTGAAGCTTTCTTT. Encoded protein: CASSQWDGNTEAFF.

The rearrangement uses TRBV3-1 (or the pseudogene TRBV3-2) and TRBJ1-6, with 9 bases matching TRBD1. Germline V gene sequence: CDR1 LGHDT, CDR2 YNNKEL (reference sequence). This CDR3 region has 14 residues. Trimming at V came to 4 bases and at J to 10 bases, leaving 5 bases not matched to a gene. CDR3 sequence: CASSPTGGDSPLHF. In DNA, the CDR3 is TGTGCCAGCAGCCCTACAGGGGGCGACTCACCCCTCCACTTT.

The J gene is TRBJ2-2, the V gene TRBV5-1, with 9 bases identical to TRBD1. After removal of 4 bases from V and 6 bases from J, the junction contained 7 bases not matched to a gene. There are 15 residues in the CDR3. From germline, CDR1 is SGHRS and CDR2 YFSETQ. The CDR3 DNA follows: TGCGCCAGCAGCCTTCCGGGACAGGGTCCCGGGGAGCTGTTTTTT. This encodes CASSLPGQGPGELFF.

V usage is TRBV30 and J usage is TRBJ2-7, with D uncertain. The CDR3 loop spans 10 amino acids. Germline-derived CDR1 and CDR2 are GTSNPN and SVGIG (reference sequence). Trimming cost V 5 bases and J 3 bases, with 5 bases left between them. The CDR3 DNA reads TGTGCCTGGGGGGTCTACGAGCAGTACTTC. It specifies CAWGVYEQYF.

The chain carries TRBV5-4 and TRBJ2-1; no definite D call. Germline values: CDR1 SGHNT, CDR2 YYREEE (reference sequence). This CDR3 is built from 13 residues. V was clipped by 2 bases and J by 5 bases, with 8 bases between them. Here the CDR3 reads CASSLDLNNEQFF. The DNA of the CDR3 is TGTGCCAGCAGCTTAGACTTGAACAATGAGCAGTTCTTC.

V is TRBV7-3 and J is TRBJ2-7, with D unclear. Trimming cost V 1 base and J 6 bases, with 13 bases left between them. The CDR3 is 14 residues long. CDR1 and CDR2 from the germline V gene are SGHTA and FQGTGA. This chain's CDR3 is CASSLSSYSAEQYF. The CDR3 coding sequence is TGTGCCAGCAGCTTAAGTTCCTACAGTGCCGAGCAGTACTTC.

This sequence joins TRBV19 and TRBJ2-1, with 8 bases matching TRBD2. The trim removed 5 bases at V and 0 bases at J, leaving 9 bases unmatched. The germline V gene has CDR1 LNHDA and CDR2 SQIVND (reference sequence). The CDR3 is 17 amino acids. CDR3 sequence reads: CASSLRGASLSYNEQFF. DNA for the CDR3: TGTGCCAGTAGTTTGCGGGGGGCCTCTCTCTCCTACAATGAGCAGTTCTTC.

This chain uses TRBV6-5 with TRBJ2-2; perhaps D is TRBD1 or TRBD2 (5 bases each). This CDR3 is built from 14 residues. CDR1 and CDR2 (germline): MNHEY, SVGAGI. V was clipped by 6 bases and J by 6 bases, with 14 bases between them. CDR3 in amino acids: CASRVTGGPGELFF. As DNA, the CDR3 is TGTGCCAGCAGGGTTACAGGAGGTCCCGGGGAGCTGTTTTTT.

This chain uses TRBV7-2 with TRBJ2-3, with 8 bases lining up with TRBD2. V shed 4 bases and J 0 bases; nucleotides not matched to a gene: 6. In germline, CDR1 is SGHTA, CDR2 FQGNSA. The CDR3 has 16 amino acids. The CDR3 bases are TGTGCCAGCAGCTCGACGGGGGGGCTGAGCACAGATACGCAGTATTTT. Its protein is CASSSTGGLSTDTQYF.

The chain is built from TRBV5-1 and TRBJ2-7, with a possible D match to TRBD1 (5 bases). V was cut by 0 bases and J by 5 bases, with 12 bases left in between. The V gene's germline CDR1 is SGHRS and CDR2 YFSETQ. The CDR3 spans 14 residues. CDR3: CASSLEGAGNEQYF. The DNA for the CDR3 is TGCGCCAGCAGCTTGGAAGGGGCAGGGAACGAGCAGTACTTC.

V gene TRBV6-2 or TRBV6-3 combines with J gene TRBJ1-2; 8 bases line up with TRBD1. The junction had 4 bases not matched to a gene; V was cut back by 5 bases and J by 5 bases. The CDR3 totals 13 residues. CDR1 is MNHEY, CDR2 SVGEGT, per germline. The CDR3 spells CASSTRTGYGYTF. The CDR3 DNA follows: TGTGCCAGCAGTACCCGGACAGGGTATGGCTACACCTTC.

For the CDR3, the DNA is TGCGCCAGCAGCTTAGGACAGGGTGAGAATCAGCCCCAGCATTTT. Its protein product is CASSLGQGENQPQHF. The chain combines TRBV5-1 with TRBJ1-5, with TRBD1 matching over 8 bases. The CDR3 runs to 15 residues. V shed 2 bases, J shed 4 bases, and the junction held 5 bases outside the gene matches. Germline V gene lookup returns CDR1 SGHRS and CDR2 YFSETQ.